This T cell receptor (beta chain) was observed in a study of T-cell reconstitution after alpha-beta-depleted transplantation in children. Molecular barcoding with unique molecular identifiers was used for the TCRbeta library. MiXCR was run by TCRdb on the PCR reads, yielding one entry per CDR3 protein. The sample shows about 230,000 distinct CDR3 sequences, around 9.6% of them seen only once. Germline CDR1 and CDR2: MNHEY and SVGAGI. Germline trimming cut 4 bases from V and 6 bases from J; bases unmatched to any gene: 4. This CDR3 is 15 amino acids long. The source was PBMCs from the stem cell graft donor, collected from the stem cell graft. The chain uses TRBV6-5 and TRBJ2-2; 11 bases line up with TRBD2. The origin of this receptor is a human donor who donated a stem cell graft to a child with acute lymphoblastic leukemia. CDR3 region: CASSFSGGDPGELFF. The CDR3, as DNA: TGTGCCAGCAGTTTTAGCGGGGGGGATCCCGGGGAGCTGTTTTTT.